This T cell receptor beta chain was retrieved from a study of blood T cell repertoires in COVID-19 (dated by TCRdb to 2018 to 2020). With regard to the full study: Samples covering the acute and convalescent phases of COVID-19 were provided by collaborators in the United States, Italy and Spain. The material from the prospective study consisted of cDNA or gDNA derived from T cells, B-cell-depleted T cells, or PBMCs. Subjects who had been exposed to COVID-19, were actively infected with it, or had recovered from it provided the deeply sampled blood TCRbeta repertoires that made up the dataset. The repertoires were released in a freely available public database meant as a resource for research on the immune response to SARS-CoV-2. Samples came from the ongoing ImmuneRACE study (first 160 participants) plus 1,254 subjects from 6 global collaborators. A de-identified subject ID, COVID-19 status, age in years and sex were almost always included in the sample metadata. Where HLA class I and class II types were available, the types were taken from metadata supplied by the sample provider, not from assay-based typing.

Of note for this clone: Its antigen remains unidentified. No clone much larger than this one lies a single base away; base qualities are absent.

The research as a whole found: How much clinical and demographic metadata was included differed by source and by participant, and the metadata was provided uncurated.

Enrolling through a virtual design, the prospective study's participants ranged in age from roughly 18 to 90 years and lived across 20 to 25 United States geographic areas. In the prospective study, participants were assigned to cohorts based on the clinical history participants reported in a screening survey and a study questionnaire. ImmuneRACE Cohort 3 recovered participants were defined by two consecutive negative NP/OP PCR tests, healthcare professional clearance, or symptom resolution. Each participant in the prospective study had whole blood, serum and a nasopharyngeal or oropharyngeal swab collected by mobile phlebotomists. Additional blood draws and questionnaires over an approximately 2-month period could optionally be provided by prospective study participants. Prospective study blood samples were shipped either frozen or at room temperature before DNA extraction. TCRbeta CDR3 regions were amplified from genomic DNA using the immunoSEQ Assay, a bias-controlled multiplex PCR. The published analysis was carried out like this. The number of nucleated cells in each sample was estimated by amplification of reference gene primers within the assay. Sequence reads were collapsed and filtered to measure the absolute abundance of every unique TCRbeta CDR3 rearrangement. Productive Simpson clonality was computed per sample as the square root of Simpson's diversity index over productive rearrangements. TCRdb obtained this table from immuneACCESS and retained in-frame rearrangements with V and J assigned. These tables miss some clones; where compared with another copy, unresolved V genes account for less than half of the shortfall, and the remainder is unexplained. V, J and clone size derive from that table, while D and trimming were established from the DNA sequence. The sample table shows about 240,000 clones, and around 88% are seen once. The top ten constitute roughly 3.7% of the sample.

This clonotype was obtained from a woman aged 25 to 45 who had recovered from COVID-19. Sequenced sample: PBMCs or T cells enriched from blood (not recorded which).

The DNA sequence is TGTGCCACACGACAGGGAAGAAGCTACGAGCAGTACTTC. Its translation reads: CATRQGRSYEQYF. The rearranged chain carries TRBV19 and TRBJ2-7; 7 central bases correspond to TRBD1. Inclusive of the bounding cysteine and phenylalanine, the CDR3 is 13 residues long. Only the CDR3 DNA is retained, 39 bases long and in frame from the first base. The germline V gene (reference sequence) specifies LNHDA as CDR1 and SQIVND as CDR2. The germline V and J ends show losses of 10 bases and 3 bases respectively, and no gene match explains 9 bases of the junction.